Listed below are T cell receptor beta chains from one sample, sequenced in a study of blood T cell repertoires in COVID-19. Repertoires were generated with immunoSEQ multiplex PCR, while TCRdb's copy carries only in-frame clones and drops some. The sample includes tens of thousands of clones, roughly 87% of them seen just once. The specimen was peripheral blood. The receptor source for this set is a man aged 55 to 70 with active COVID-19. The CDR3 runs from the conserved cysteine through the conserved F or W. Fields, in order: V gene, J gene, CDR3 protein.

TRBV7-9,TRBJ1-3,CASSWGQRKGNTIYF
TRBV9,TRBJ2-2,CASNVDPLTGNTGELFF
TRBV28,TRBJ2-7,CASSYLGRDEQYF
TRBV7-9,TRBJ2-7,CASSLDRGSYEQYF
TRBV2,TRBJ1-5,CASSEGARKGQPQHF
TRBV7-8,TRBJ1-1,CASSYLGGNTEAFF
TRBV23-1,TRBJ1-3,CASSPWTAGRDGNTIYF
TRBV5-6,TRBJ1-2,CASSRRGAGGAHGYTF
TRBV7-2,TRBJ1-5,CASSAGQGNQPQHF
TRBV27,TRBJ1-1,CASSLIRRGVNTEAFF
TRBV7-2,TRBJ2-2,CASSSDSRKGGELFF
TRBV7-8,TRBJ2-1,CASSLRDTYNEQFF
TRBV19,TRBJ2-1,CASSTLGAAVYNEQFF
TRBV3-1/TRBV3-2,TRBJ2-2,CASSRRGLAGAGRNTGELFF
TRBV28,TRBJ2-1,CASSRGLAGGLYNEQFF
TRBV11-3,TRBJ2-4,CASSQGGQGARENIQYF
TRBV3-1/TRBV3-2,TRBJ1-1,CASSNRGVGEAFF
TRBV4-1,TRBJ1-1,CASSPDRGRLLTEAFF
TRBV2,TRBJ2-3,CASRLAGADTQYF
TRBV5-4,TRBJ2-7,CASRRGGSGATYEQYF
TRBV1,TRBJ2-7,CTSSQPTGTGEIYEQYF
TRBV5-5,TRBJ2-7,CASSFRGTVDEQYF
TRBV5-1,TRBJ2-7,CASSTGQGADHEQYF
TRBV6-5,TRBJ1-4,CASRISFGGEKLFF
TRBV7-6,TRBJ2-2,CASRAGTSNTGELFF
TRBV2,TRBJ2-1,CATSGQSSYNEQFF
TRBV5-1,TRBJ1-2,CASSSDISGSYGYTF
TRBV19,TRBJ2-2,CASSIVGGAVTGELFF
TRBV18,TRBJ1-2,CASSPRTGGGIWSANYGYTF
TRBV29-1,TRBJ2-3,CSVFRRGSSTDTQYF
TRBV28,TRBJ1-1,CAAYRGYTEAFF
TRBV19,TRBJ2-7,CASSIGTGTYEQYF
TRBV6-1,TRBJ2-1,CASSESRGLYNEQFF
TRBV19,TRBJ1-6,CASSAQGFSSPLHF
TRBV15,TRBJ1-3,CATSRDHRANTIYF
TRBV2,TRBJ2-3,CASSGTGVGTDTQYF
TRBV7-8,TRBJ1-5,CASSSIDRDSQPQHF
TRBV10-1,TRBJ2-1,CASSPSGDEQFF
TRBV29-1,TRBJ2-5,CSVAGTSGRETQYF
TRBV29-1,TRBJ2-7,CSVSNPQGTYEQYF
TRBV15,TRBJ2-7,CATSSGGARQYF
TRBV12-3/TRBV12-4,TRBJ2-7,CASCPYRGEQYF
TRBV19,TRBJ1-6,CASSTSRSPLHF
TRBV5-1,TRBJ2-5,CASSLATSGGALETQYF
TRBV19,TRBJ1-2,CASTDRGQGGYGYTF
TRBV19,TRBJ1-3,CASSIVPGNTIYF
TRBV2,TRBJ2-5,CASNRGTSGVQETQYF
TRBV12-3/TRBV12-4,TRBJ1-6,CASSLPGNSPLHF
TRBV7-8,TRBJ2-2,CASSASTGTGELFF
TRBV15,TRBJ2-3,CATSSLRGKKKLAGDFHTDTQYF
TRBV4-1,TRBJ1-1,CASSQTGQGAGEAFF